This T cell receptor (beta chain) was obtained from a study of molecular identifiers for immune sequencing clone quantification. General study results and limits: Spiked Jurkat TCR RNA equal to one cell could reportedly be picked out among some 1 million naive cells. Whereas naive cells kept under 1% of molecules in clones above 20 RNA copies, such clones held over 97% in effectors.

This clonotype has ten or more counts. Its target is unknown. MiXCR, applied by TCRdb to the PCR reads, yields one record per CDR3 protein. The data contain around 20,000 distinct CDR3 sequences, more than 15% of them singletons. The CDR3 extends over 19 amino acids. Per the germline V gene, CDR1 is MNHNY and CDR2 is SVGAGI (reference sequence). The germline V and J ends were trimmed by 6 bases and 0 bases, with 24 bases remaining between them. Sequencing used naive CD8+ T cells from blood, with Jurkat cell RNA spiked in. Subset indicated: FACS-sorted CD8+CD4-CCR7+CD45RA+ naive T cells. The V gene is TRBV6-6, the J gene TRBJ1-5; perhaps TRBD1 as D (5 bases). This receptor was obtained from a human donor in good health. Some libraries in this study had Jurkat cell RNA spiked in. CDR3 amino acids: CASSANRGREGYSNQPQHF. CDR3 DNA: TGTGCCAGCAGCGCCAACCGGGGCAGGGAGGGATATAGCAATCAGCCCCAGCATTTT.